This T cell receptor (beta chain) was documented in a study of T cells in Graves' hyperthyroidism and ophthalmopathy. Study findings and constraints: Most thyroid clonotypes that were expanded above 0.001 also turned up in blood.

Amplified regions were TCR beta CDR3 sequences from RNA transcripts. A set of HTBI primers served as the primers for a first-round RT-PCR of the TCR CDR3. TCRdb reprocessed the multiplex PCR reads with MiXCR, giving one entry per CDR3 protein. The repertoire includes about 640,000 distinct CDR3 sequences, about a fifth of them detected once, and approximately 30% sits in the top ten. CDR3 size: 14 residues. Trimming shortened V by 4 bases and J by 0 bases, and 10 bases separated the two germline ends. Germline V CDR1 and CDR2: GTSNPN, SVGIG (reference sequence). The table lists this clonotype with a few counts. The antigen remains undetermined.

Sequenced input: blood. This receptor was obtained from a young man with Graves' ophthalmopathy. V and J are TRBV30 and TRBJ2-4; D gene ambiguous. The CDR3 loop is CAWNGEGAKNIQYF. As DNA, the CDR3 is TGTGCCTGGAATGGTGAAGGAGCCAAAAACATTCAGTACTTC.